The rows below give T cell receptor beta chains drawn from one sample of a study of T cell responses to AZD1222 COVID-19 vaccine. Assay: immunoSEQ multiplex PCR; the TCRdb copy retains only in-frame clones and omits some. The sample carries roughly 98,000 clones, 85% to 95% recorded once. Here the sequenced sample was peripheral blood, taken on day 0 of AZD1222 vaccination. These receptors all stem from an adult in good health. Both conserved end residues are part of each CDR3. Fields, in order: CDR3 DNA, CDR3 protein, V gene, clone size, D gene, J gene, CDR3 length. The D gene is left open where the match is weak. The listing skips clone size in some rows; elsewhere it reads once, few, many or a size class.

TGTGCCAGCAGCTTTGGGGGGCCAGGGAGCACAGATACGCAGTATTTT	CASSFGGPGSTDTQYF	TRBV5-4	.	.	TRBJ2-3	16
TGTGCCAGCAGCCAAGATCCCGGGACAGCAAATTCACCCCTCCACTTT	CASSQDPGTANSPLHF	TRBV4-2	.	TRBD1	TRBJ1-6	16
TGTGCCAGCAGCCCCACCAGGGCCCCGATCAATGAGCAGTTCTTC	CASSPTRAPINEQFF	TRBV13	.	.	TRBJ2-1	15
TGTGCCAGCAGTGAAACCCCAGAGACAGGGCCGTACTTC	CASSETPETGPYF	TRBV6-1	.	TRBD1	TRBJ2-7	13
TGTGCCAGCAGCGGGAGTGGGGAGCAGGGAAACACCATATATTTT	CASSGSGEQGNTIYF	TRBV9	.	.	TRBJ1-3	15
TGTGCCTGGAGTTCCTTACAGGGAGAGACCCAGTACTTC	CAWSSLQGETQYF	TRBV30	.	.	TRBJ2-5	13
TGCGCCAGCAGCTTGCAGGGGGCAGGTGGAGAGACCCAGTACTTC	CASSLQGAGGETQYF	TRBV5-1	.	TRBD1	TRBJ2-5	15
TGTGCCAGCTCACCAGCAGCGGGAGGGGTCGAGACCCAGTACTTC	CASSPAAGGVETQYF	TRBV18	.	TRBD2	TRBJ2-5	15
TGTGCCAGCAGTGGGGGGACAGGGGCAGAGACCCAGTACTTC	CASSGGTGAETQYF	TRBV6-2/TRBV6-3	.	TRBD1	TRBJ2-5	14
TGTGCCAGCAGCCAAGATTTCACAGACATTCACTCCTACAATGAGCAGTTCTTC	CASSQDFTDIHSYNEQFF	TRBV14	.	.	TRBJ2-1	18
TGTGCCAGCAGCCAAGAACTTAGATTCTACGAGCAGTACTTC	CASSQELRFYEQYF	TRBV3-1/TRBV3-2	once	.	TRBJ2-7	14
TGCAGTGCTAGTGGTTTTGGGTGGGGGTCCTCCACATCTCCCCTCCACTTT	CSASGFGWGSSTSPLHF	TRBV20-1	.	.	TRBJ1-6	17
TGCGCCAGCAGCCAATGGCGGCAGGAAAAACTGTTTTTT	CASSQWRQEKLFF	TRBV4-1	.	.	TRBJ1-4	13
TGTGCCAGCAGCCTAGCGGTGACTGAAGCTTTCTTT	CASSLAVTEAFF	TRBV7-9	.	.	TRBJ1-1	12
TGTGCCAGTAGTGCCGACAGGGGGCGCGGAGAGACCCAGTACTTC	CASSADRGRGETQYF	TRBV19	once	TRBD1	TRBJ2-5	15
TGTGCCAGCAGAAGGGACAACCCTCCCTACGAGCAGTACTTC	CASRRDNPPYEQYF	TRBV6-5	.	.	TRBJ2-7	14
TGTGCCAGCAGCGCCGGGACTAGTTCCATTGAGCAGTTCTTC	CASSAGTSSIEQFF	TRBV5-4	once	TRBD2	TRBJ2-1	14
TGTGCCAGCAGCTACACCCTAGCGGGAGATACGCAGTATTTT	CASSYTLAGDTQYF	TRBV7-3	.	TRBD2	TRBJ2-3	14
TGTGCCAGCAGCACCAGACAGGGGCACTATGGCTACACCTTC	CASSTRQGHYGYTF	TRBV11-2	.	TRBD1	TRBJ1-2	14
TGTGCCAGTACCCAGGGACAGAGAAATGAAAAACTGTTTTTT	CASTQGQRNEKLFF	TRBV19	.	TRBD1	TRBJ1-4	14
TGTGCCAGCAGTTCCCCAGGGGCTCCCACAGATACGCAGTATTTT	CASSSPGAPTDTQYF	TRBV28	.	.	TRBJ2-3	15
TGTGCCATCAGTGAGTCGGGATCGATGGATGGTGGCTACACCTTC	CAISESGSMDGGYTF	TRBV10-3	.	.	TRBJ1-2	15
TGTGCCAGCTCAGCGGTCACAGGGGCAGGAAACACCATATATTTT	CASSAVTGAGNTIYF	TRBV18	.	TRBD1	TRBJ1-3	15
TGCGCCAGCAGCTTGGAAGACGACTATGGCTACACCTTC	CASSLEDDYGYTF	TRBV5-1	.	.	TRBJ1-2	13
TGTGCCAGCAGCTTTGGACTAGCGGGGGAAATATACAATGAGCAGTTCTTC	CASSFGLAGEIYNEQFF	TRBV5-8	.	TRBD2	TRBJ2-1	17
TGTGCCAGCAGCCGCCAATCTACTCGACAGGGGAATGGCTACACCTTC	CASSRQSTRQGNGYTF	TRBV16	.	TRBD1	TRBJ1-2	16
TGTGCCAGCAGTTGGGACAGGGTGCCCATCTACGAGCAGTACTTC	CASSWDRVPIYEQYF	TRBV27	.	TRBD1	TRBJ2-7	15
TGCGCCAGCAGCGTAAATCCGGGACTAGCGGGAGGAGACAAAAACATTCAGTACTTC	CASSVNPGLAGGDKNIQYF	TRBV5-1	.	TRBD2	TRBJ2-4	19
TGTGCCAGCAGAAGGGGTGCGGCTAATGAAAAACTGTTTTTT	CASRRGAANEKLFF	TRBV19	once	.	TRBJ1-4	14
TGTGCCAGCAGCCCTACCGGGACAGGGACTAGCGGAATTTACGAGCAGTACTTC	CASSPTGTGTSGIYEQYF	TRBV7-3	.	TRBD2	TRBJ2-7	18
TGTGCCAGCAGTTTTGGGAGAGAAGCTTTCTTT	CASSFGREAFF	TRBV12-3/TRBV12-4	.	.	TRBJ1-1	11
TGTGCCAGCAGTGAGGCGGGGGCCCGAGGAGAAGCTTTCTTT	CASSEAGARGEAFF	TRBV6-1	once	.	TRBJ1-1	14
TGCAGTGCTAGTGACGACAGGGCCAGCGGCTACACCTTC	CSASDDRASGYTF	TRBV20-1	.	TRBD1	TRBJ1-2	13
TGTGCCAGCAGTTCCGACTCGACCGGGGAGACCCAGTACTTC	CASSSDSTGETQYF	TRBV5-4	.	.	TRBJ2-5	14